This T cell receptor (beta chain) was profiled in a study of PD-L1 blockade in urothelial cancer. Study-level findings and limits: Below-median TCR clonality that was measured in pretreatment blood predicted better survival.

The sample's time point: pretreatment peripheral blood. Peripheral blood mononuclear cells were collected from every patient before and during treatment, yielding between 1 and 8 samples per patient. On this clone itself: Its target is not known.

The CDR3 spans 15 residues. Germline V CDR1 and CDR2: SGDLS, YYNGEE. J lost 6 bases, V lost 4 bases, and 6 bases had no gene match. Here immunoSEQ multiplex PCR was the method, and the copy in TCRdb shows in-frame clones only, minus some. The repertoire holds 50,000 to 75,000 clones, roughly four fifths seen once, with around 1.7% in the top ten. This sequence originates from a man between 65 and 79 years old with urothelial cancer. This chain links TRBV9 with TRBJ2-1; TRBD2 aligns across 11 bases. This specimen consisted of PBMCs, obtained around atezolizumab (anti-PD-L1) treatment. In DNA, the CDR3 is TGTGCCAGCAGCAACCCCGGGACTAGCGGCAATGAGCAGTTCTTC. It specifies CASSNPGTSGNEQFF.